These 10 T cell receptor beta chains came from one sample sequenced in a study of blood T cell repertoires in COVID-19. Data came from immunoSEQ multiplex PCR; TCRdb stores just in-frame clones and leaves some out. Of 250,000 to 350,000 clones in the sample, around 90% are singletons; the top ten hold about 4.5%. Sequenced input: PBMCs or T cells enriched from blood (not recorded which). Every receptor here comes from a woman aged 18-35 years with acute COVID-19.

The chain is built from TRBV11-3 and TRBJ2-1; D is perhaps TRBD2 (5 bases). V lost 5 bases and J 0 bases, leaving 14 bases between the germline ends. Germline V gene data show CDR1 as SGHNT and CDR2 as YENEEA. The CDR3 length is 16 residues. The CDR3 spells CASSPKRRSSYNEQFF. The CDR3, as DNA: TGTGCCAGCAGCCCCAAGCGGAGGAGCTCCTACAATGAGCAGTTCTTC.

V usage is TRBV6-5 and J usage is TRBJ2-3; 9 bases fit TRBD2. The V gene end was trimmed by 5 bases and the J gene end by 6 bases; junction bases not matched to a gene: 9. The CDR3 spans 15 residues. Germline loops: CDR1 MNHEY, CDR2 SVGAGI. CDR3 loop: CASSHLAGVSDTQYF. DNA for the CDR3: TGTGCCAGCAGTCATTTAGCGGGAGTGAGTGATACGCAGTATTTT.

The genes are TRBV27 and TRBJ2-3; maybe TRBD2 (6 bases). Germline CDR1 is MNHEY and CDR2 is SMNVEV (reference sequence). This CDR3 comprises 12 residues. Deletions cut 7 bases from V and 6 bases from J, with 11 bases between. The CDR3 sequence is CASTSGVDTQYF. The CDR3 region has the DNA TGTGCCAGCACCTCGGGGGTGGATACGCAGTATTTT.

The chain is built from TRBV27 and TRBJ2-5, with 10 bases that match TRBD1. This CDR3 spans 15 amino acids. V gave up 7 bases and J gave up 4 bases; unmatched junction bases: 9. Per germline, CDR1 MNHEY and CDR2 SMNVEV (reference sequence). The CDR3 DNA sequence: TGTGCCAGCATGGCCTTGACAGGGGGCCGAGAGACCCAGTACTTC. It is translated as CASMALTGGRETQYF.

With respect to this clone: Sequence at one end of the junction differs from germline and may be a read error. This sequence joins TRBV28 and TRBJ1-5; D might be TRBD1 (6 bases). Germline V gene sequence: CDR1 MDHEN, CDR2 SYDVKM. The CDR3 loop spans 16 amino acids. The CDR3 nucleotides read TGTGCCAGCAGATCTCCCATTAACAGGGTATTGCAGCCCCGGCATTTT. Translation: CASRSPINRVLQPRHF.

This clone appeared a single time. The CDR3 loop is CASSGLDGPGPDTQYF. The CDR3 DNA sequence: TGTGCCAGCAGTGGACTCGACGGGCCCGGGCCAGATACGCAGTATTTT. The chain carries TRBV28 and TRBJ2-3; weak D call: TRBD2 (5 bases). Germline V CDR1 and CDR2: MDHEN, SYDVKM. V dropped 5 bases and J dropped 4 bases, with 19 bases sitting between them. This CDR3 spans 16 amino acids.

CDR3 sequence: CASSRDYLGKYF. CDR3 in DNA: TGTGCCAGCAGTCGGGACTACCTGGGGAAGTACTTC. The chain couples TRBV28 to TRBJ2-7; the match to TRBD2 covers 7 bases. The CDR3 contains 12 residues. Germline CDR1 reads MDHEN; CDR2 reads SYDVKM. Germline trimming cut 5 bases from V and 11 bases from J; bases unmatched to any gene: 9.

The chain carries TRBV11-2 and TRBJ1-2; 12 bases are shared with TRBD1. V lost 1 base and J lost 6; bases outside the gene matches: 3. This CDR3 is built from 15 residues. In germline, CDR1 is SGHAT, CDR2 FQNNGV. CDR3 residues: CASSLVGDRGHGYTF. Written as DNA, the CDR3 is TGTGCCAGCAGCTTAGTCGGGGACAGGGGGCATGGCTACACCTTC.

This clone was seen just once. Other nucleotide sequences in the sample specify the same CDR3. The chain joins TRBV5-1 to TRBJ1-3, with D unresolved. Germline V gene lookup returns CDR1 SGHRS and CDR2 YFSETQ. Trimming removed 0 bases from V and 0 bases from J, with 4 bases in between. This CDR3 is built from 14 residues. In DNA, the CDR3 is TGCGCCAGCAGCTTGGCCAGCTCTGGAAACACCATATATTTT. Encoded protein: CASSLASSGNTIYF.

The chain has TRBV24-1 and TRBJ2-6; TRBD1 is a possible D gene (6 bases). Germline CDR1 is KGHDR and CDR2 is SFDVKD. V lost 4 bases and J lost 3, with 12 bases in between. The CDR3 is 16 amino acids. The DNA of the CDR3 is TGTGCCACCAGTGACCGAGGGGGAGATGGGGCCAACGTCCTGACTTTC. It yields the protein CATSDRGGDGANVLTF.